Listed here are 9 T cell receptor delta chains from one sample, sequenced in a study of gamma-delta chains in newborns, infants, children. TCRdb redid clone calling on the reads using CATT. The sample has 3,000 to 4,000 delta-chain clones, around 4% seen once. Specimen: blood. These receptors were obtained from a child who was a newborn, infant or young child, either healthy, febrile or measles-vaccinated (not recorded which).

This clone is labeled medium-sized. The genes are TRDV2 and TRDJ3, with D tentatively TRDD3 (6 bases). The CDR3 sequence is 19 residues long. Germline V gene data show CDR1 as GEAIGNYY and CDR2 as EKD. V was cut by 0 bases and J by 0 bases, with 14 bases left in between. The CDR3 is CACDTVGVSSSWDTRQMFF. The CDR3 DNA reads TGTGCCTGTGACACCGTGGGGGTCAGCAGCTCCTGGGACACCCGACAGATGTTTTTC.

This clone appeared a few times. A junction end diverges from the germline sequence, so it may reflect a read error. The same CDR3 arises from other DNA sequences in this sample as well. The rearrangement joins TRDV2 to TRDJ3; tentatively, D is TRDD3 (6 bases). The germline CDR1 and CDR2 sequences are GEAIGNYY and EKD. CDR3 length: 20 amino acids. Here the CDR3 DNA reads TGTGCCTGTGACACCGTGGACACCGGGGGAAGCTCCTGTGACACCCGACAGATGTTTTTC. It translates to CACDTVDTGGSSCDTRQMFF.

This clone was observed a few times. Given a much more abundant clone one base away, this may be a read error. Other DNA sequences in the same sample also yield this CDR3. The chain is built from TRDV2 and TRDJ1, with 8 bases matching TRDD3. The CDR3 has 18 amino acids. With 3 bases clipped from V and 0 bases from J, the junction kept 14 bases outside the gene matches. Germline CDR1 and CDR2: GEAIGNYY and EKD. The CDR3 DNA sequence: TGTGCCTGTGACCCACTGACTGGGGGCCGGATTTACACCGATAAACTCATCTTT. Its protein product is CACDPLTGGRIYTDKLIF.

As regards this clone: This sequence may be a read error, since a much larger clone differs from it by one base. The chain couples TRDV2 to TRDJ1, with 7 nucleotides matching TRDD3. This CDR3 has 20 amino acids. The junction had 21 bases not matched to a gene; V was cut back by 3 bases and J by 0 bases. Germline V CDR1 and CDR2: GEAIGNYY, EKD. The CDR3 DNA reads TGTGCCTGTGACTCCCTCCAAAATACTGGGGAATCCGGGTACACCGATAAACTCATCTTT. Translated: CACDSLQNTGESGYTDKLIF.

Of note for this clone: The protein recorded in TCRdb matches a much larger clone and deviates from this DNA's translation at residue 6, suggesting a read error; the protein here is obtained by translating the DNA. The chain joins TRDV2 to TRDJ1; D uncertain. Trimming removed 0 bases at V and 4 bases at J, with 14 bases between. Germline V gene sequence: CDR1 GEAIGNYY, CDR2 EKD. The CDR3 spans 15 residues. The CDR3, as DNA: TGTGCCTGTGACACCGCACTACCACAATTCGATAAACTCATCTTT. Translating it yields CACDTALPQFDKLIF.

This clone has only a few counts. Relative to the germline gene, one junction end is altered; a read error may explain this. The rearrangement links TRDV2 to TRDJ3, with TRDD3 matching over 8 bases. The V gene's germline CDR1 is GEAIGNYY and CDR2 EKD. The CDR3 has 19 residues. The CDR3 protein is CACDGPLGARSWGTRQMFF. CDR3 DNA sequence: TGTGCCTGTGACGGCCCACTGGGGGCACGCTCCTGGGGCACCCGACAGATGTTTTTC.

A note on this clone: The protein TCRdb gives is from a much larger clone and does not agree with this DNA's translation at residue 15, likely a read error; the protein shown here comes from the DNA. The J gene is TRDJ1, the V gene TRDV2; 11 bases fit TRDD3. The CDR3 is 16 residues long. The V gene's germline CDR1 is GEAIGNYY and CDR2 EKD. The DNA for the CDR3 is TGTGCCTGTGACGTCTTGGGGGATACGAACGCCGATAAACTCACCTTT. Protein product: CACDVLGDTNADKLTF.

In this sample, this clone turned up a few times. A much more abundant neighbour one base away suggests this may be a read error. The sample carries other DNA sequences with the same CDR3. This chain links TRDV2 with TRDJ1; 9 nucleotides align to TRDD3. The CDR3 spans 21 residues. The germline V gene encodes CDR1 GEAIGNYY and CDR2 EKD. For the CDR3, the DNA is TGTGCCTGTGACATATTACTGGGGGAGTCCCCCTCCTATTTCGGCACCGATAAGCTCATCTTT. Translated, it gives CACDILLGESPSYFGTDKLIF.

This clone was detected a few times. With only one base between it and a far larger clone, this is likely a read error. Within the sample, other DNA sequences also encode this same CDR3. This rearrangement joins TRDV2 to TRDJ2; 7 nucleotides align to TRDD3. CDR3 size: 16 residues. Germline V lookup: CDR1 GEAIGNYY, CDR2 EKD. CDR3 region: CACDRLGDRLTAQLFF. In DNA, the CDR3 is TGTGCCTGTGACAGGTTGGGGGACCGTTTGACAGCGCAACTCTTCTTT.